This T cell receptor beta chain originates from a study of beta chain features in type 1 diabetes. Study-level background: All samples together contributed 100 million to 120 million sorted cells for examination.

The isolated RNA, all of it, was reverse transcribed, so expressed TCRB transcripts were what got sequenced. Each sample of naive, central memory or regulatory T cells had, on average, around 4 million reads. TCRdb keeps only in-frame clones here, not all; method: immunoSEQ multiplex PCR. This table has 900,000 or so clones, roughly a sixth appearing once. V shed 0 bases, J shed 4 bases, and the junction held 7 bases outside the gene matches. Germline CDR1 is SGHNT and CDR2 is YYREEE (reference sequence). This CDR3 spans 15 amino acids. The V gene is TRBV5-4, the J gene TRBJ2-7; 7 bases match TRBD1. What was sequenced was naive CD4+ T cells from blood. This receptor was identified in a woman aged 18-30 years in good health. The CDR3: CASSLESGTAYEQYF. The CDR3 DNA sequence: TGTGCCAGCAGCTTGGAATCCGGGACAGCATACGAGCAGTACTTC.